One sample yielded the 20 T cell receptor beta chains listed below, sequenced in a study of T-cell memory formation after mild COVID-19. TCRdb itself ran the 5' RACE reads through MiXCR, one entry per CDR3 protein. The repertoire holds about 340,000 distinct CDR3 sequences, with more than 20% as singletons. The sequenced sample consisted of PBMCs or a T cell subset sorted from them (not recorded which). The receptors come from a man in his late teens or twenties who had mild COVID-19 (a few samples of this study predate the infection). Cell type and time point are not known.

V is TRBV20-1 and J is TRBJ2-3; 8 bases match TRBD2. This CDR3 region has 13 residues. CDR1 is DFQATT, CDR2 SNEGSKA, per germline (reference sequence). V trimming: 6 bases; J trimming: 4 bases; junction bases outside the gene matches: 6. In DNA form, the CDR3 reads TGCAGTGCAAAGACGGGGGGGCCAGATACGCAGTATTTT. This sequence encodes CSAKTGGPDTQYF.

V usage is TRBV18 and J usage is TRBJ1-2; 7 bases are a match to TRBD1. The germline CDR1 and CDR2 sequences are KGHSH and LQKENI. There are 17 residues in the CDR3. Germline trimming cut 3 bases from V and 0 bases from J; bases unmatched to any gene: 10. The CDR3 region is CASSPRLSGQANYGYTF. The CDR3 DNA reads TGTGCCAGCTCACCCCGTCTCTCCGGACAGGCTAACTATGGCTACACCTTC. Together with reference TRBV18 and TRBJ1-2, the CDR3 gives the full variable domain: NAGVMQNPRHLVRRRGQEARLRCSPMKGHSHVYWYRQLPEEGLKFMVYLQKENIIDESGMPKERFSAEFPKEGPSILRIQQVVRGDSAAYFCASSPRLSGQANYGYTFGSGTRLTVV.

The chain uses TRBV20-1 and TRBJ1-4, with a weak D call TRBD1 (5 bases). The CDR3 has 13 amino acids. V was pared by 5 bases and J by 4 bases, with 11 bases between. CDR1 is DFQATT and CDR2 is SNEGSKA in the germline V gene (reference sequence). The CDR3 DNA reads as TGCAGTGCTCTCCGGGACCGTAATGAAAAACTGTTTTTT. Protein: CSALRDRNEKLFF.

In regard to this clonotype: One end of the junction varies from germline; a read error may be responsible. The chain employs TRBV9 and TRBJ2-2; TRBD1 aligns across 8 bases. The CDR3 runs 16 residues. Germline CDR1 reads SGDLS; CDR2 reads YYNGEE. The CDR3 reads CASSVVSGGHTGELFF. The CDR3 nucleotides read TGTGCCAGCAGTGTAGTCTCAGGGGGCCACACCGGGGAGCTGTTTTTT. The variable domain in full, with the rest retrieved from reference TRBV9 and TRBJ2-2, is DSGVTQTPKHLITATGQRVTLRCSPRSGDLSVYWYQQSLDQGLQFLIQYYNGEERAKGNILERFSAQQFPDLHSELNLSSLELGDSALYFCASSVVSGGHTGELFFGEGSRLTVL.

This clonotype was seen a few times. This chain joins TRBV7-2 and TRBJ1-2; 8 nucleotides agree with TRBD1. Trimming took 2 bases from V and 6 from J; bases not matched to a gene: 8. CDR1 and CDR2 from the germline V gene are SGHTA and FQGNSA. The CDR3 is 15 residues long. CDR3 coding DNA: TGTGCCAGCAGCTTATACCAGGGGGCGGAAAATGGCTACACCTTC. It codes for CASSLYQGAENGYTF.

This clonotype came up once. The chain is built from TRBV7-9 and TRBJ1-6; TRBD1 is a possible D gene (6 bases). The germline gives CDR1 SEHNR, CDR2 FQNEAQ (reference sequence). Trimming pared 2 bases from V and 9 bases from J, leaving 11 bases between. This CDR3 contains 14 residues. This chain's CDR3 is CASSLTRGVSPLHF. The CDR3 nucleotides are TGTGCCAGCAGCTTAACGAGGGGGGTTTCACCCCTCCACTTT.

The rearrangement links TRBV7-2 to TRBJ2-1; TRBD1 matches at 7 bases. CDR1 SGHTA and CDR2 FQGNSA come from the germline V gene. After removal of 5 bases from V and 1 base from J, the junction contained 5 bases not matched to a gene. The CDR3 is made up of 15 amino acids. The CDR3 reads CASSRTGDSYNEQFF. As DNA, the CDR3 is TGTGCCAGCAGCCGCACAGGGGATTCCTACAATGAGCAGTTCTTC. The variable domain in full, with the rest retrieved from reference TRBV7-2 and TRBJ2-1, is GAGVSQSPSNKVTEKGKDVELRCDPISGHTALYWYRQSLGQGLEFLIYFQGNSAPDKSGLPSDRFSAERTGGSVSTLTIQRTQQEDSAVYLCASSRTGDSYNEQFFGPGTRLTVL.

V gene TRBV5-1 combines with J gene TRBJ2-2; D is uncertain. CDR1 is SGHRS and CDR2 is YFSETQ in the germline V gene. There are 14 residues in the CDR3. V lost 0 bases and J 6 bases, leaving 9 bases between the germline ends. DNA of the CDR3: TGCGCCAGCAGCTTGGAGCCCCCCGCCGGGGAGCTGTTTTTT. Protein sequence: CASSLEPPAGELFF.

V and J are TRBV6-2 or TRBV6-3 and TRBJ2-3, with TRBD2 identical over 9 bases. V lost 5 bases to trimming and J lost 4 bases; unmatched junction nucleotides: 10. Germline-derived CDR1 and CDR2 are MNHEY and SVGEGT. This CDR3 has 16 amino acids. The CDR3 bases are TGTGCCAGCAGTAACCCTTGGACTAGCGCGGCAGATACGCAGTATTTT. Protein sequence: CASSNPWTSAADTQYF.

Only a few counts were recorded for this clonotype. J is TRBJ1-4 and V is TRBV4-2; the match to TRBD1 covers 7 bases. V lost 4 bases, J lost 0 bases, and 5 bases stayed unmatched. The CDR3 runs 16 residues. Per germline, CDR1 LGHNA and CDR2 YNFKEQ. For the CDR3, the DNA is TGTGCCAGCAGCCCCACAGGGGATACAACTAATGAAAAACTGTTTTTT. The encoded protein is CASSPTGDTTNEKLFF.

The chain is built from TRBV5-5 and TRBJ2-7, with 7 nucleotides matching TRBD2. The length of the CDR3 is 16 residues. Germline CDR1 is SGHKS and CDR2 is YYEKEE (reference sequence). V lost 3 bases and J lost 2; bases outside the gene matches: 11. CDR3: CASSSPGGERPYEQYF. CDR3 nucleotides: TGTGCCAGCAGCTCCCCGGGAGGAGAGAGGCCCTACGAGCAGTACTTC. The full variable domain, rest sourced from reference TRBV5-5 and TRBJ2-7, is DAGVTQSPTHLIKTRGQQVTLRCSPISGHKSVSWYQQVLGQGPQFIFQYYEKEERGRGNFPDRFSARQFPNYSSELNVNALLLGDSALYLCASSSPGGERPYEQYFGPGTRLTVT.

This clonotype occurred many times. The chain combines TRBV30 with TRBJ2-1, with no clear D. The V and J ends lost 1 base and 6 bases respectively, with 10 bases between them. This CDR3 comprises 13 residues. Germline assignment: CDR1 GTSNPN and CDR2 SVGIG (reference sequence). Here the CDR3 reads CAWSGMGGNEQFF. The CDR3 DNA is TGTGCCTGGAGTGGGATGGGCGGCAATGAGCAGTTCTTC.

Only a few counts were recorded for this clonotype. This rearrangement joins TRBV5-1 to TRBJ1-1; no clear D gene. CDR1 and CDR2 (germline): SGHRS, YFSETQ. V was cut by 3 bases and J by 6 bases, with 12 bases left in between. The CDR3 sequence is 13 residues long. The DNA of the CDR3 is TGCGCCAGCAGCTATTTCCAGGTTGCTGAAGCTTTCTTT. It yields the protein CASSYFQVAEAFF.

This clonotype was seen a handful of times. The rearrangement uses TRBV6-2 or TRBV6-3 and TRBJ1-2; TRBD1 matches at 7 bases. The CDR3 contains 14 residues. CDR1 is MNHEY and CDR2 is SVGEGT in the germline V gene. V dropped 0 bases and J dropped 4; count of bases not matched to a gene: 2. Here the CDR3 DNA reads TGTGCCAGCAGTTACTCGGGGGACAGCTATGGCTACACCTTC. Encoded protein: CASSYSGDSYGYTF.

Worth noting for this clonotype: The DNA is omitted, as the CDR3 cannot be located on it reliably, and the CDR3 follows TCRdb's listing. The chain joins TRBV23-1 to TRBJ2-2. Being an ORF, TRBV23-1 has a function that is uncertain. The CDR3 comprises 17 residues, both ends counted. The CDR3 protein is CASEPHETQTTPGSCFF.

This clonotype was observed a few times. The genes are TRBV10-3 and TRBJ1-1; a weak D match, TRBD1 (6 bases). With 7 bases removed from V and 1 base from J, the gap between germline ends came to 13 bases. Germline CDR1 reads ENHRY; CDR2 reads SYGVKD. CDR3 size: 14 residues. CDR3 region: CAITEGHRNTEAFF. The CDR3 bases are TGTGCCATCACAGAGGGACACCGGAACACTGAAGCTTTCTTT.

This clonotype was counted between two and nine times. The CDR3 DNA reads as TGTGCCAGCAGCTCGGCCGGACAGGGGAGGATGAACACTGAAGCTTTCTTT. This translates into CASSSAGQGRMNTEAFF. The chain recombines TRBV5-6 with TRBJ1-1, with 9 bases lining up with TRBD1. Germline V lookup: CDR1 SGHDT, CDR2 YYEEEE. Trimming removed 3 bases from V and 0 bases from J; junction bases left unmatched: 9. The CDR3 is 17 residues long.

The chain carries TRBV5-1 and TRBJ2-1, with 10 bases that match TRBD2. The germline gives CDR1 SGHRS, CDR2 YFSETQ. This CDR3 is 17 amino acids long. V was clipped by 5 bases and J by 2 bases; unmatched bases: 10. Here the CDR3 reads CASSPGLAGAAYNEQFF. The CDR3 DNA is TGCGCCAGCAGTCCGGGGCTAGCGGGGGCCGCCTACAATGAGCAGTTCTTC.

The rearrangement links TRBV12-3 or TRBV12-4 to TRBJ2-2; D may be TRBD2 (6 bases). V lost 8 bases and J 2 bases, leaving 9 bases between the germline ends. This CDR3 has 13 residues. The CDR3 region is CASRDFNTGELFF. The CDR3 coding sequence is TGTGCCAGCCGGGACTTCAACACCGGGGAGCTGTTTTTT.

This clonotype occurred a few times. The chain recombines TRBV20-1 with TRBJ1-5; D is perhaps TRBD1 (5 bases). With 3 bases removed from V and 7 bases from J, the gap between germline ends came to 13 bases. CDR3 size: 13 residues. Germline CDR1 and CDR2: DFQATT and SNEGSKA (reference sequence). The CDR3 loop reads CSARAGGSQPQHF. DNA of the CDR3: TGCAGTGCTAGGGCGGGGGGGAGCCAGCCCCAGCATTTT.